One sample yielded the 19 T cell receptor beta chains listed below, sequenced in a study of T-cell memory formation after mild COVID-19. TCRdb passed the 5' RACE reads through MiXCR, listing each CDR3 protein once. The sample contains about 340,000 distinct CDR3 sequences, more than 15% of which appear only once. Sequences were obtained from PBMCs or a T cell subset sorted from them (not recorded which). These receptors all stem from a man aged 18 to 30 who had mild COVID-19 (a few samples of this study predate the infection). Cell type and time point are not known.

The chain carries TRBV6-6 and TRBJ1-2; 10 positions agree with TRBD1. Germline lookup yields CDR1 MNHNY and CDR2 SVGAGI (reference sequence). The CDR3 is made up of 15 amino acids. V shed 5 bases and J 7 bases; nucleotides not matched to a gene: 10. CDR3 bases: TGTGCCAGCAGTCCCACGACAGGGGGCTCGTTTGGCTACACCTTC. This translates into CASSPTTGGSFGYTF.

In DNA, the CDR3 is TGTGCCAGCTCCCCCCGACAGGGGACGACGGTCGAGCAGTACGTC. Amino acids: CASSPRQGTTVEQYV. This rearrangement joins TRBV6-2 or TRBV6-3 to TRBJ2-7, with 8 bases fitting TRBD1. CDR3 size: 15 residues. The J segment lost 6 bases and the V segment lost 8 bases, leaving 15 bases of the junction unmatched. Germline CDR1 MNHEY, CDR2 SVGEGT.

The rearrangement joins TRBV6-5 to TRBJ2-7; D call uncertain. CDR3 size: 11 residues. V gave up 2 bases and J gave up 7 bases, with 6 bases separating them. The germline V gene encodes CDR1 MNHEY and CDR2 SVGAGI. The CDR3 spells CASSYGKEQYF. CDR3 nucleotide sequence: TGTGCCAGCAGTTACGGAAAGGAGCAGTACTTC.

This clonotype showed up just a few times. CDR3 loop: CASSSPSNYEQYF. Written as DNA, the CDR3 is TGTGCCAGCAGTTCACCTAGCAACTACGAGCAGTACTTC. This rearrangement joins TRBV27 to TRBJ2-7; TRBD2 might be the D (5 bases). Germline CDR1 and CDR2: MNHEY and SMNVEV (reference sequence). The germline V and J ends were trimmed by 4 bases and 3 bases, with 10 bases remaining between them. This CDR3 is 13 amino acids long.

This clonotype showed up just a few times. This sequence joins TRBV7-9 and TRBJ2-2; the D is unclear. The V end was cut by 3 bases, the J end by 6 bases, with 8 bases between. The germline CDR1 and CDR2 sequences are SEHNR and FQNEAQ (reference sequence). CDR3 length equals 13 residues. For the CDR3, the DNA is TGTGCCAGCAGCTTCCAGGCGCCCGGGGAGCTGTTTTTT. Translated, it gives CASSFQAPGELFF.

This clonotype was counted between two and nine times. The chain has TRBV7-2 and TRBJ2-3; no firm D call. Germline V CDR1 and CDR2: SGHTA, FQGNSA. Trimming shortened V by 7 bases and J by 2 bases, and 16 bases separated the two germline ends. The CDR3 has 15 amino acids. This CDR3 is CASTSPPPNTDTQYF. CDR3 nucleotide sequence: TGTGCCAGCACGTCACCACCTCCTAACACAGATACGCAGTATTTT. The whole variable domain, remainder taken from reference TRBV7-2 and TRBJ2-3, is GAGVSQSPSNKVTEKGKDVELRCDPISGHTALYWYRQSLGQGLEFLIYFQGNSAPDKSGLPSDRFSAERTGGSVSTLTIQRTQQEDSAVYLCASTSPPPNTDTQYFGPGTRLTVL.

There are a few counts of this clonotype. This chain links TRBV5-1 with TRBJ2-4; D may be TRBD1 (6 bases). This CDR3 is built from 14 residues. The germline V gene has CDR1 SGHRS and CDR2 YFSETQ. V was shortened by 4 bases and J by 6 bases, with 14 bases between the two germline ends. The CDR3 reads CASSPGQLLNIQYF. The CDR3 DNA follows: TGCGCCAGCAGCCCCGGACAGTTACTAAACATTCAGTACTTC. Full variable domain (outside the CDR3, taken from reference TRBV5-1 and TRBJ2-4): KAGVTQTPRYLIKTRGQQVTLSCSPISGHRSVSWYQQTPGQGLQFLFEYFSETQRNKGNFPGRFSGRQFSNSRSEMNVSTLELGDSALYLCASSPGQLLNIQYFGAGTRLSVL.

V usage is TRBV6-5 and J usage is TRBJ1-5, with TRBD1 matching over 9 bases. With 7 bases clipped from V and 4 bases from J, the junction kept 8 bases outside the gene matches. Per the germline V gene, CDR1 is MNHEY and CDR2 is SVGAGI. The CDR3 is 15 residues long. The CDR3 reads CASKRTGASNQPQHF. CDR3 DNA sequence: TGTGCCAGCAAAAGGACAGGGGCAAGTAATCAGCCCCAGCATTTT.

This clonotype was observed at least ten times. The rearrangement uses TRBV3-1 and TRBJ2-4; D might be TRBD1 (5 bases). This CDR3 has 13 amino acids. Trimming removed 0 bases at V and 7 bases at J, with 7 bases between. Per germline, CDR1 LGHDT and CDR2 YNNKEL (reference sequence). The CDR3 bases are TGTGCCAGCAGCCAAGATTCAGGGAACATTCAGTACTTC. Translation gives CASSQDSGNIQYF.

This clonotype was detected only a few times. The chain carries TRBV10-3 and TRBJ2-3; 8 bases align to TRBD2. This CDR3 region has 18 residues. V was pared by 6 bases and J by 2 bases, with 16 bases of the junction left unmatched. Germline V gene data show CDR1 as ENHRY and CDR2 as SYGVKD. DNA for the CDR3: TGTGCCATCAGGCCCACTAGCGGCGCGGGGGCCGACACAGATACGCAGTATTTT. As protein: CAIRPTSGAGADTDTQYF.

V and J are TRBV7-9 and TRBJ2-3; D gene ambiguous. V gave up 4 bases and J gave up 2 bases, with 22 bases separating them. The germline gives CDR1 SEHNR, CDR2 FQNEAQ (reference sequence). The length of the CDR3 is 18 residues. CDR3 nucleotide sequence: TGTGCCAGCAGCTCACAACGGCCCCTAGACCTTGACACAGATACGCAGTATTTT. The encoded protein is CASSSQRPLDLDTDTQYF.

The chain links TRBV18 to TRBJ1-2, with D hard to call. The V gene's germline CDR1 is KGHSH and CDR2 LQKENI. The V gene lost 1 base and the J gene lost 8 bases, with 11 bases spanning the gap. This CDR3 has 13 amino acids. CDR3 protein: CASSPRQAEGYTF. The CDR3 nucleotides read TGTGCCAGCTCACCACGGCAGGCGGAGGGCTACACCTTC.

This clonotype was found a few times. J is TRBJ2-3 and V is TRBV20-1; D remains unclear. Germline V lookup: CDR1 DFQATT, CDR2 SNEGSKA (reference sequence). Deletions cut 6 bases from V and 6 bases from J, with 19 bases between. The length of the CDR3 is 14 residues. The CDR3 DNA reads as TGCAGTGCCAGCCGGGCAGGTCTTGAGGATACGCAGTATTTT. It codes for CSASRAGLEDTQYF.

This chain links TRBV6-9 with TRBJ1-1; TRBD1 is a possible D gene (5 bases). The germline CDR1 and CDR2 sequences are MNHGY and SVAAGI. This CDR3 has 16 residues. Between the trimmed V and J ends, which lost 2 bases and 2 bases, there was a span of 15 bases. CDR3 DNA sequence: TGTGCCAGCAGTTATAGGGGCAGCCTAGGAAACACTGAAGCTTTCTTT. Translated, it gives CASSYRGSLGNTEAFF.

A few counts support this clonotype. This chain uses TRBV12-3 or TRBV12-4 with TRBJ2-5; possible D gene TRBD1, 7 bases. The V end lost 6 bases, the J end lost 3 bases, and 17 bases lay between the germline ends. The CDR3 contains 15 residues. The CDR3 region has the DNA TGTGCCAGCAGGCCTCGGAGGGGGACAGAAGAGACCCAGTACTTC. Its translation: CASRPRRGTEETQYF.

This clonotype was counted only a few times. The chain is built from TRBV9 and TRBJ2-3; D is undetermined. The V end lost 1 base, the J end lost 1 base, and 10 bases lay between the germline ends. Germline V gene data show CDR1 as SGDLS and CDR2 as YYNGEE. The CDR3 consists of 15 residues. The CDR3 DNA follows: TGTGCCAGCAGCGTAAGTGGGATCGGCACAGATACGCAGTATTTT. This gives the protein CASSVSGIGTDTQYF.

This clonotype was found many times. The genes are TRBV20-1 and TRBJ2-5; TRBD2 matches at 9 bases. CDR3 length: 15 amino acids. Losses at the gene ends were 3 bases for V and 0 bases for J; bases not matched to a gene: 5. The germline gives CDR1 DFQATT, CDR2 SNEGSKA (reference sequence). DNA of the CDR3: TGCAGTGCTAGGGCAGCTAGCGGGGACCAAGAGACCCAGTACTTC. It encodes CSARAASGDQETQYF.

For this clonotype: One base away lies a much larger clone, so this may be a sequencing read error. V and J are TRBV18 and TRBJ1-1, with 9 bases fitting TRBD1. The CDR3 covers 15 residues. After removal of 6 bases from V and 4 bases from J, the junction contained 9 bases not matched to a gene. Germline-derived CDR1 and CDR2 are KGHSH and LQKENI. The chain's CDR3 is CASSTRQGGGTEAFF. CDR3 in DNA: TGTGCCAGCTCCACCAGACAGGGGGGCGGCACTGAAGCTTTCTTT.

The chain carries TRBV5-1 and TRBJ2-7; possibly TRBD1 for D (6 bases). V was shortened by 0 bases and J by 0 bases, with 10 bases between the two germline ends. This CDR3 region has 15 residues. Germline loops: CDR1 SGHRS, CDR2 YFSETQ. In DNA form, the CDR3 reads TGCGCCAGCAGCTTGGACAGGGCCACCTCCTACGAGCAGTACTTC. As protein: CASSLDRATSYEQYF.